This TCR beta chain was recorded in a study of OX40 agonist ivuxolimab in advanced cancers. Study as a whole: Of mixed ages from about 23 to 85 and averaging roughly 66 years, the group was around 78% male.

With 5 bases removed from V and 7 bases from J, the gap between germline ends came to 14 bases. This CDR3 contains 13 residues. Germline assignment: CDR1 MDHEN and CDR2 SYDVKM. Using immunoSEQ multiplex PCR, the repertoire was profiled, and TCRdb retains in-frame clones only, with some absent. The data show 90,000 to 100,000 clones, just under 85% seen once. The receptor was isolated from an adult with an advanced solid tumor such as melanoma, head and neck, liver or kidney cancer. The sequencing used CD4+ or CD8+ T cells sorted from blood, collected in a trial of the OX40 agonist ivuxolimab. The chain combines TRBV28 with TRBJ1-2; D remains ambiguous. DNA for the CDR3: TGTGCCAGCAGTGCCCCTCTACCAGCTGGCTACACCTTC. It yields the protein CASSAPLPAGYTF.